These T cell receptor beta chains were read from a single sample in a study of PD-L1 blockade in urothelial cancer. Here immunoSEQ multiplex PCR was the method, and the copy in TCRdb shows in-frame clones only, minus some. The sample has around 56,000 clones, approximately 86% seen once; the top ten hold 2.9%. The sequences come from PBMCs, collected around atezolizumab (anti-PD-L1) treatment. The origin of the receptors is a man between 50 and 59 years old with urothelial cancer. CDR3s include the opening cysteine and the closing phenylalanine or tryptophan. The D gene is left open where the match is weak. Clone size, where shown, is once, few, many, or a class for clones that have expanded.

v_gene	d_gene	abundance	j_gene	CDR3nt	CDR3aa
TRBV6-7	.	.	TRBJ1-5	TGTGCCCCAGGGTATAGCAATCAGCCCCAGCATTTT	CAPGYSNQPQHF
TRBV19	.	.	TRBJ1-5	TGTGCCAGTAGTATTTCCCAGGGCAATCAGCCCCAGCATTTT	CASSISQGNQPQHF
TRBV19	.	.	TRBJ1-5	TGTGCCAGTAGTATAGCCGGGGGTCAGCCCCAGCATTTT	CASSIAGGQPQHF
TRBV6-5	TRBD1	.	TRBJ2-2	TGTGCCACCAAGAGACAGGGCACCGGGGAGCTGTTTTTT	CATKRQGTGELFF
TRBV28	.	once	TRBJ2-7	TGTGCCAGCAGCCCCGCCGGGACATTCACCTACGAGCAGTACTTC	CASSPAGTFTYEQYF
TRBV2	TRBD1	.	TRBJ1-6	TGTGCCAGCAGCGAGTCCCGGGACAGGGGTTCACCCCTCCACTTT	CASSESRDRGSPLHF
TRBV9	TRBD2	.	TRBJ2-2	TGTGCCAGCAGCCCCACTAGCGGGAACACCGGGGAGCTGTTTTTT	CASSPTSGNTGELFF
TRBV20-1	.	.	TRBJ2-1	TGCAGTGCTAGAGCGATGCGGGAGCAGTTCTTC	CSARAMREQFF
TRBV5-4	.	.	TRBJ2-2	TGTGCCAGCAGCTACAGGGACGATTACGGGGAGCTGTTTTTT	CASSYRDDYGELFF
TRBV5-1	.	.	TRBJ2-3	TGCGCCAGCAGTGAGCGAAGAGGCACAGATACGCAGTATTTT	CASSERRGTDTQYF
TRBV27	TRBD1	.	TRBJ2-7	TGTGCCAGCAGCTACCGGGACAGGGGGATCTACGAGCAGTACTTC	CASSYRDRGIYEQYF
TRBV6-5	TRBD1	few	TRBJ1-1	TGTGCCAGCAGTTACTCGGGACAGACGAACACTGAAGCTTTCTTT	CASSYSGQTNTEAFF
TRBV30	.	once	TRBJ1-3	TGTGCCTGGAGTGTTTCCAGGATAAGCTCTGGAAACACCATATATTTT	CAWSVSRISSGNTIYF
TRBV5-4	TRBD1	.	TRBJ2-1	TGTGCCAGCAGCCGGGACAGTAAGAATGAGCAGTTCTTC	CASSRDSKNEQFF
TRBV2	.	.	TRBJ2-5	TGTGCCAGCAGTGCGACAGGACAAGAGACCCAGTACTTC	CASSATGQETQYF
TRBV6-6	TRBD1	once	TRBJ2-6	TGTGCCAGCAGTGCAACAGGGGGCGGAGGGGCCAACGTCCTGACTTTC	CASSATGGGGANVLTF
TRBV5-1	.	.	TRBJ1-2	TGCGCCAGCAGCGGGGGGGGAGCTAACTATGGCTACACCTTC	CASSGGGANYGYTF
TRBV11-1	TRBD2	.	TRBJ2-1	TGTGCCAGCAGCTTCAGCCTAGCGGGAGTATATGAGCAGTTCTTC	CASSFSLAGVYEQFF
TRBV6-1	.	.	TRBJ1-2	TGTGCCAGCAGTGAAACAGGGATTGGCTACACCTTC	CASSETGIGYTF
TRBV19	TRBD1	.	TRBJ1-5	TGTGCCAGCAGCGGGACAGGGGGCAGGCAGCCCCAGCATTTT	CASSGTGGRQPQHF
TRBV14	.	.	TRBJ2-7	TGTGCCAGCAGCCAAGAATGGGGCCCGACACTGGGTGAGCAGTACTTC	CASSQEWGPTLGEQYF
TRBV7-2	TRBD2	.	TRBJ2-3	TGTGCCAGCAGCTTAGGACCCGGGAGGGGAGATACGCAGTATTTT	CASSLGPGRGDTQYF
TRBV6-6	.	once	TRBJ1-2	TGTGCCAGCAGCCCCGACAGTAACTATGGCTACACCTTC	CASSPDSNYGYTF
TRBV7-2	.	few	TRBJ2-7	TGTGCCAGCAGCCCACGGGGGAACTACGAGCAGTACTTC	CASSPRGNYEQYF
TRBV7-9	.	.	TRBJ2-1	TGTGCCAGCAGCCCCGCCACGGAGTGGAATGAGCAGTTCTTC	CASSPATEWNEQFF
TRBV5-1	.	.	TRBJ2-5	TGCGCCAGCAGCAACCCCGGGATTGCGGGGACCCAGTACTTC	CASSNPGIAGTQYF
TRBV5-1	.	.	TRBJ1-5	TGCGCCAGCAGCTTGGGGCAGGGGCAGCCCCAGCATTTT	CASSLGQGQPQHF
TRBV7-3	.	.	TRBJ2-2	TGTGCCAGCAGCTTCAGCGGGAACACCGGGGAGCTGTTTTTT	CASSFSGNTGELFF
TRBV6-1	.	once	TRBJ1-6	TGTGCCAGCACCTACCACAGGGTACCACCCCTCCACTTT	CASTYHRVPPLHF
TRBV4-1	TRBD2	.	TRBJ2-5	TGCGCCAGCAGCCTTTTAGCGGGAGTAGAGACCCAGTACTTC	CASSLLAGVETQYF
TRBV18	TRBD2	.	TRBJ2-3	TGTGCCAGCTCACCCCCAGCAGCGGGAGCGGGAGATACGCAGTATTTT	CASSPPAAGAGDTQYF
TRBV10-3	.	.	TRBJ2-7	TGTGCCATCAGTTTCGGGGACTCCTCCTACGAGCAGTACTTC	CAISFGDSSYEQYF
TRBV19	TRBD1	.	TRBJ1-5	TGTGCCAGTAGTTCTCGTCGGACAGGGGACCAGCCCCAGCATTTT	CASSSRRTGDQPQHF
TRBV6-5	TRBD2	.	TRBJ2-1	TGTGCCAGCAGCCCCTTAGCGGGAGTCAATGAGCAGTTCTTC	CASSPLAGVNEQFF
TRBV28	.	.	TRBJ2-2	TGTGCCAGCAGTTTCCTGCTCCGCGTGGGAGGTCCGGCCGGGGAGCTGTTTTTT	CASSFLLRVGGPAGELFF
TRBV5-1	TRBD1	.	TRBJ1-1	TGCGCCAGCAGCCAAGCACCGGACAGGGGATACACTGAAGCTTTCTTT	CASSQAPDRGYTEAFF
TRBV5-1	.	.	TRBJ2-1	TGCGCCAGCAGCCGAAAACTAGAATCCAATGAGCAGTTCTTC	CASSRKLESNEQFF
TRBV5-1	TRBD2	.	TRBJ2-1	TGCGCCAGCAGCTTGAGAAGCGGGAGTTTGAATGAGCAGTTCTTC	CASSLRSGSLNEQFF
TRBV10-3	.	.	TRBJ2-5	TGTGCCACGTTAAACCAGGGGTTTGCTACCCAGTACTTC	CATLNQGFATQYF
TRBV5-8	TRBD1	.	TRBJ1-2	TGTGCCAGCAGCCGACAGGGTCTAGGATCTAACTATGGCTACACCTTC	CASSRQGLGSNYGYTF
TRBV7-2	TRBD2	.	TRBJ2-2	TGTGCCAGCAGCTTTCGTCTAGCGGGAACCGGGGAGCTGTTTTTT	CASSFRLAGTGELFF
TRBV2	TRBD2	.	TRBJ2-1	TGTGCCAGCAGGAATCTAGCGGGGGCACAAAATGAGCAGTTCTTC	CASRNLAGAQNEQFF
TRBV14	.	few	TRBJ1-1	TGTGCCAGCAGTCTTACAGGGAGAACTGAAGCTTTCTTT	CASSLTGRTEAFF
TRBV2	TRBD1	.	TRBJ1-5	TGTGCCAGCAGCCACAGGGGAGTCAGCGATAGTCCCCAGCATTTT	CASSHRGVSDSPQHF
TRBV5-1	.	.	TRBJ2-1	TGCGCCAGCAGCCAACTTAATAGCGGCAACTCCTACAATGAGCAGTTCTTC	CASSQLNSGNSYNEQFF
TRBV5-1	.	.	TRBJ1-3	TGCGCCAGCAGCCCCGAAAATACAGGGCATCCTGGAAACACCATATATTTT	CASSPENTGHPGNTIYF
TRBV12-2	.	once	TRBJ2-3	TGTGCAAGTCGCTTAGCGCGGGATTCAGGCTCAGATACGCAGTATTTT	CASRLARDSGSDTQYF
TRBV29-1	.	.	TRBJ1-1	TGCAGCGTTCCCAGTGTGTTTTCGGGGAGGACTGAAGCTTTCTTT	CSVPSVFSGRTEAFF